These T cell receptor beta chains were read from a single sample in a study of cytomegalovirus exposure and HLA in healthy donors. Repertoires were generated with immunoSEQ multiplex PCR, while TCRdb's copy carries only in-frame clones and drops some. The sample yields 53,000 or so clones, about four fifths seen once. Sequenced material: PBMCs. The receptors were gathered from a man aged 25 to 40 in good health and CMV-seropositive. Both conserved end residues are part of each CDR3. The D gene is left open where the match is weak. Clone size is given for some rows only: seen once, a few or many times, or a class if the clone is expanded.

CDR3 DNA	CDR3 protein	clone size	V gene	D gene	J gene
TGTGCCAGTCAGAGAGGGTCCGGGGGCACTGAAGCTTTCTTT	CASQRGSGGTEAFF	-	TRBV11-2	-	TRBJ1-1
TGTGCCACCCGTCAGGGGCGTGGGGTTAAAGGGATCACTGAAGCTTTCTTT	CATRQGRGVKGITEAFF	few	TRBV2	-	TRBJ1-1
TGTGCCAGCAGCTTGGCCGTAACCTACGAGCAGTACTTC	CASSLAVTYEQYF	-	TRBV5-6	-	TRBJ2-7
TGTGCCAGCAGTGACTCCAGCTCTGGGGCCAACGTCCTGACTTTC	CASSDSSSGANVLTF	medium-sized	TRBV6-4	-	TRBJ2-6
TGTGCCAGCAGCCCAGTATTCTTC	CASSPVFF	-	TRBV7-8	-	TRBJ2-1
TGTGCCAGCAGCCAAGTTGTAGGGACAGGGGAATTTCGGGGTAATGAAAAACTGTTTTTT	CASSQVVGTGEFRGNEKLFF	few	TRBV4-2	TRBD1	TRBJ1-4
TGTGCCAGCAGCTTGGTGGCGGACTATGGCTACACCTTC	CASSLVADYGYTF	-	TRBV5-5	-	TRBJ1-2
TGTGCCAGCAGCCAAGGACAGGGGGCTGGGGAGACCCAGTACTTC	CASSQGQGAGETQYF	once	TRBV4-2	TRBD1	TRBJ2-5
TGTGCCAGCAGCCAAGACCGGACAGGGGACAACGAGCAGTACTTC	CASSQDRTGDNEQYF	-	TRBV4-2	TRBD1	TRBJ2-7
TGTGCCAGCAGTGAGGCAGGGGGCGGGTACTACGAGCAGTACTTC	CASSEAGGGYYEQYF	-	TRBV2	TRBD1	TRBJ2-7
TGTGCCAGCAGCGGTACAGGGAGCAATCAGCCCCAGCATTTT	CASSGTGSNQPQHF	-	TRBV9	-	TRBJ1-5
TGCGCCAGCAGCCAGGGGGACGAGATCTACGAGCAGTACTTC	CASSQGDEIYEQYF	-	TRBV5-1	TRBD1	TRBJ2-7
TGTGCCAGCAGCGTAGCAGGGAACACTGAAGCTTTCTTT	CASSVAGNTEAFF	-	TRBV9	-	TRBJ1-1
TGTGCCAGCGAGTCCCCTGTCTCGGCTTTCTTT	CASESPVSAFF	-	TRBV19	-	TRBJ1-1
TGTGCCAGCTCAGCCGGGACAAGTGAGAGTTCACCCCTCCACTTT	CASSAGTSESSPLHF	-	TRBV18	-	TRBJ1-6
TGTGCCTGGAGTGTAGGGGAGGGAGGGCCCCAGCATTTT	CAWSVGEGGPQHF	-	TRBV30	-	TRBJ1-5
TGTGCCAGCAGTTTAGCGGCGGGGAGGAGCACTGAAGCTTTCTTT	CASSLAAGRSTEAFF	once	TRBV27	-	TRBJ1-1